This T cell receptor (beta chain) came from a study of blood T cell repertoires in COVID-19. Turning to the study itself: Samples came from the United States, Italy and Spain, spanning acute and convalescent COVID-19. PBMCs, B-cell-depleted T cells, or T cells provided the cDNA or gDNA that made up the material.

The CDR3 has 16 amino acids. Per the germline V gene, CDR1 is LNHDA and CDR2 is SQIVND (reference sequence). V was pared by 4 bases and J by 0 bases, with 15 bases between. The repertoire was sequenced with immunoSEQ multiplex PCR; TCRdb's copy has only in-frame clones and lacks some. This repertoire shows 70,000 to 95,000 clones, about 84% found once; its top ten account for under 15%. This sequence joins TRBV19 and TRBJ1-2, with D perhaps TRBD1 (6 bases). This TCR derives from a human donor in a cohort sampled during active COVID-19. Sequences were obtained from peripheral blood. CDR3 region: CASSSWTVSSNYGYTF. The CDR3 bases are TGTGCCAGTAGTAGTTGGACAGTGAGCTCTAACTATGGCTACACCTTC.